The following is a T cell receptor (beta chain) sequence with its context. The antigen is unknown. This record comes from a study of memory CD4+ T cells and cytomegalovirus serostatus. For the study at large: Of the healthy Belgian adults, roughly ten were CMV seropositive and approximately 24 seronegative.

The sort gate was single viable CD3+CD4+CD8-CD45RO+ cells for memory CD4+ T cells. Positive selection with CD4 microbeads enriched total CD4+ T cells. Per germline, CDR1 SGHKS and CDR2 YYEKEE (reference sequence). The CDR3 is 13 amino acids. The V gene lost 0 bases and the J gene lost 4 bases, with 7 bases spanning the gap. Study outcomes and limitations: Repertoires predicted CMV serostatus with median bootstrapped AUC of about 0.94. Each of fewer than 80 CMV-associated TCRbeta sequences occurred in one to five individuals.

Using immunoSEQ multiplex PCR, the repertoire was profiled, and TCRdb retains in-frame clones only, with some absent. The data show about 42,000 clones, roughly three quarters seen once. V gene TRBV5-5 combines with J gene TRBJ1-1; D call uncertain. This receptor was identified in an adult in good health and CMV-seronegative. Sequenced: memory CD4+ T cells from blood. DNA for the CDR3: TGTGCCAGCAGCTTGGGATTGGGCACTGAAGCTTTCTTT. It codes for CASSLGLGTEAFF.